A selection of T cell receptor beta chains follows, all from one sample in a study of OX40 agonist ivuxolimab in advanced cancers. Sequencing used immunoSEQ multiplex PCR; TCRdb keeps in-frame clones, though not all of them. The sample has tens of thousands of clones; approximately 81% are singletons. The starting material was CD4+ or CD8+ T cells sorted from blood, obtained in a trial of the OX40 agonist ivuxolimab. The receptors stem from an adult with an advanced solid tumor such as melanoma, head and neck, liver or kidney cancer. Each CDR3 is given with its conserved first and last residue. D genes are given only for firm matches. Clone size is stated in some rows and not others, as once, few, many or a class when expanded.

TRBJ1-2,-,TRBD1,TRBV7-6,TGTGCCAGCAGTACGGGACAGCCCGATGGCTACACCTTC,CASSTGQPDGYTF
TRBJ2-1,-,TRBD2,TRBV9,TGTGCCAGCAGCCCCAGACTAGCGTCTGAGCAGTTCTTC,CASSPRLASEQFF
TRBJ1-1,few,-,TRBV29-1,TGCAGCGTTCTTCCAGGACAGACGAACACTGAAGCTTTCTTT,CSVLPGQTNTEAFF
TRBJ2-3,-,-,TRBV6-5,TGTGCCAGCAGTTACAAGGGTGGCACAGATACGCAGTATTTT,CASSYKGGTDTQYF
TRBJ1-5,few,-,TRBV27,TGTGCCAGCAGTTTATCGGACGGGTATCAGCCCCAGCATTTT,CASSLSDGYQPQHF
TRBJ2-3,-,-,TRBV10-2,TGCGCCAGCAACGGCGGGGGCACAGATACGCAGTATTTT,CASNGGGTDTQYF
TRBJ2-3,-,-,TRBV7-9,TGTGCCAGCAGCCGCGGGACAGCAAACACAGATACGCAGTATTTT,CASSRGTANTDTQYF
TRBJ1-5,-,-,TRBV6-5,TGTGCCAGCAGCCAGGAGGCCGGGCCCCAGCATTTT,CASSQEAGPQHF
TRBJ2-1,-,TRBD1,TRBV10-3,TGTGCCATCACTGCGGGACAGGGGATATACAATGAGCAGTTCTTC,CAITAGQGIYNEQFF
TRBJ1-2,few,-,TRBV4-3,TGCGCCAGCAGCCAAGCATCAACCGGGGGGGGCTACACCTTC,CASSQASTGGGYTF
TRBJ2-1,-,-,TRBV29-1,TGCAGCGTTCCACAGACACTTACTTACAATGAGCAGTTCTTC,CSVPQTLTYNEQFF
TRBJ1-2,-,-,TRBV15,TGTGCCACCAGCAGAGATTCGGGTGCAGAAGGCTACACCTTC,CATSRDSGAEGYTF
TRBJ1-2,-,-,TRBV7-9,TGTGCCAGCAGCTTAGCGGGCAGGGGCGATGGCTACACCTTC,CASSLAGRGDGYTF
TRBJ1-2,many,-,TRBV11-1,TGTGCCAGCAGCTTAGCCTTCAGGAATAAGGATGGCTACACCTTC,CASSLAFRNKDGYTF
TRBJ1-1,medium-sized,-,TRBV5-1,TGCGCCAGCAGACTATACCTCTCCATGAACACTGAAGCTTTCTTT,CASRLYLSMNTEAFF
TRBJ2-1,-,TRBD2,TRBV7-3,TGTGCCAGCAGCCCGGGTGGGGACTATTACAATGAGCAGTTCTTC,CASSPGGDYYNEQFF
TRBJ1-4,once,-,TRBV28,TGTGCCAGCAGTTCGAACGGGGAACTGTTTTTT,CASSSNGELFF
TRBJ1-1,once,-,TRBV6-5,TGTGCCAGCAGTTACCGCGACATGAACACTGAAGCTTTCTTT,CASSYRDMNTEAFF
TRBJ2-5,-,TRBD2,TRBV27,TGTGCCAGCAGTGGATTTAGCGGGGGAGAGACCCAGTACTTC,CASSGFSGGETQYF
TRBJ2-1,-,-,TRBV7-3,TGTGCCAGCACTCGGGAAAAGGAGGGGGCTGATGAGCAGTTCTTC,CASTREKEGADEQFF
TRBJ2-2,-,-,TRBV5-1,TGCGCCAGCAGCTTGCGCCCACTGGAGGGGGTGGACACCGGGGAGCTGTTTTTT,CASSLRPLEGVDTGELFF
TRBJ2-3,-,-,TRBV9,TGTGCCAGCAGCGTAGGGAGGGGAACGCCCACAGATACGCAGTATTTT,CASSVGRGTPTDTQYF
TRBJ2-1,-,TRBD2,TRBV10-3,TGTGCCATCAGTGTTGCGGGGGGGCCAGAAGAGCAGTTCTTC,CAISVAGGPEEQFF
TRBJ1-4,-,-,TRBV7-9,TGTGCCAGCAGCTTAGAAAATTCGCAAAGGGTAGCTAATGAAAAACTGTTTTTT,CASSLENSQRVANEKLFF
TRBJ1-1,-,-,TRBV19,TGTGCCAGTAGTATCTCTGGGGCGAACACTGAAGCTTTCTTT,CASSISGANTEAFF
TRBJ2-1,-,TRBD2,TRBV19,TGTGCCAGTAGTACATTAGCGGGGCCTTGGGATGAGCAGTTCTTC,CASSTLAGPWDEQFF
TRBJ2-7,-,-,TRBV5-6,TGTGCCAGCAGCTTATTGGACAGATATTACGAGCAGTACTTC,CASSLLDRYYEQYF
TRBJ2-3,-,-,TRBV28,TGTGCCAGCAGTTTAGGGGAGGACTCAACGACCACAGATACGCAGTATTTT,CASSLGEDSTTTDTQYF
TRBJ1-5,-,-,TRBV7-6,TGTGCCAGCAGCTTAGGGATAAATCAGCCCCAGCATTTT,CASSLGINQPQHF
TRBJ1-1,few,-,TRBV4-2,TGTGCCAGCAGCCTCGACCGGGACTCCAACACTGAAGCTTTCTTT,CASSLDRDSNTEAFF
TRBJ1-1,few,-,TRBV30,TGTGCCTGGAGCCTGACAGGGAACACTGAAGCTTTCTTT,CAWSLTGNTEAFF
TRBJ2-1,-,-,TRBV7-8,TGTGCCAGCACCCAACTCTGGGGAGACAATGAGCAGTTCTTC,CASTQLWGDNEQFF
TRBJ1-5,few,-,TRBV4-2,TGTGCCAGCAGCCAAGCTATCGGTCAGCCCCAGCATTTT,CASSQAIGQPQHF
TRBJ1-1,-,-,TRBV4-3,TGCGCCAGCAGCCATGGTGGGGGCAGGAACACTGAAGCTTTCTTT,CASSHGGGRNTEAFF
TRBJ2-5,-,-,TRBV7-9,TGTGCCAGCACCTTAGGGACGGGAGTGAAAGAGACCCAGTACTTC,CASTLGTGVKETQYF
TRBJ2-7,-,-,TRBV30,TGTGCCGGAGATCGGACGTTAAAGGGCCTCTACGAGCAGTACTTC,CAGDRTLKGLYEQYF
TRBJ2-2,few,-,TRBV4-3,TGCGCCAGCAGCCCTTCTTTCCAGGGGGGCACCGGGGAGCTGTTTTTT,CASSPSFQGGTGELFF
TRBJ1-1,-,-,TRBV7-9,TGTGCCAGCACCAGAGATGACGGGATGAACACTGAAGCTTTCTTT,CASTRDDGMNTEAFF
TRBJ1-1,-,-,TRBV30,TGTGCCTGGAGTCCATCCCAAAACACTGAAGCTTTCTTT,CAWSPSQNTEAFF
TRBJ2-7,-,-,TRBV11-3,TGTGCCAGCAGCTTTGAGGGGTTGTCCTACGAGCAGTACTTC,CASSFEGLSYEQYF